This passage covers 22 T cell receptor beta chains from one sample sequenced in a study of Graves' ophthalmopathy and Graves' hyperthyroidism. The authors amplified TCR beta CDR3 regions, and they did so from RNA transcripts for repertoire sequencing. The workflow started with a first-round RT-PCR run with HTBI primers and then moved on to a second-round multiplex PCR. TCRdb redid the calling of the multiplex PCR reads with MiXCR, one entry per CDR3 protein. The table has hundreds of thousands of distinct CDR3 sequences, over 40% seen once. The specimen was peripheral blood. All receptors derive from an adult man with Graves' ophthalmopathy.

This clonotype came up many times. The chain uses TRBV6-5 and TRBJ1-5; 12 positions agree with TRBD1. CDR3 length equals 17 residues. Per germline, CDR1 MNHEY and CDR2 SVGAGI. After removal of 6 bases from V and 2 bases from J, the junction contained 8 bases not matched to a gene. CDR3: CASRRTGTGGGNQPQHF. The CDR3 nucleotides are TGTGCCAGCAGACGCACCGGGACAGGGGGCGGCAATCAGCCCCAGCATTTT.

J is TRBJ2-1 and V is TRBV25-1; 11 bases match TRBD2. V shed 4 bases, J shed 4 bases, and the junction held 3 bases outside the gene matches. CDR3 size: 15 residues. Per the germline V gene, CDR1 is MGHDK and CDR2 is SYGVNS. CDR3 DNA sequence: TGTGCCAGCAGTGCTGGACTAGCGGGTTACAATGAGCAGTTCTTC. The encoded protein is CASSAGLAGYNEQFF.

In its sample, this clonotype was seen many times. This sequence joins TRBV7-2 and TRBJ1-6, with 9 bases identical to TRBD1. Trimming at V came to 5 bases and at J to 5 bases, leaving 7 bases not matched to a gene. The CDR3 spans 16 residues. The germline CDR1 and CDR2 sequences are SGHTA and FQGNSA. CDR3 in DNA: TGTGCCAGCAGCATAGGGACAGGGATGGATAATTCACCCCTCCACTTT. It is translated as CASSIGTGMDNSPLHF.

The rearrangement uses TRBV10-3 and TRBJ2-5; D remains ambiguous. CDR1 and CDR2 from the germline V gene are ENHRY and SYGVKD. V was trimmed by 2 bases and J by 9 bases, leaving 10 bases between them. This CDR3 is built from 12 residues. Here the CDR3 reads CAISEPEVAQYF. CDR3 DNA: TGTGCCATCAGTGAGCCCGAGGTGGCCCAGTACTTC.

This clonotype was seen at least ten times. The genes are TRBV20-1 and TRBJ1-1; a weak D match, TRBD1 (6 bases). Trimming removed 3 bases from V and 2 bases from J, with 10 bases in between. CDR1 and CDR2 (germline): DFQATT, SNEGSKA (reference sequence). The CDR3 spans 13 residues. CDR3 sequence: CSASAGTNTEAFF. The CDR3 nucleotides read TGCAGTGCTAGTGCCGGGACAAACACTGAAGCTTTCTTT.

This clonotype showed up many times. This CDR3 is CATSDSVGYTF. For the CDR3, the DNA is TGTGCCACCAGTGATTCGGTTGGCTACACCTTC. The chain carries TRBV24-1 and TRBJ1-2; D unresolved. Germline V gene sequence: CDR1 KGHDR, CDR2 SFDVKD. Trimming left V 2 bases short and J 7 bases short, with 4 bases between. The CDR3 has 11 residues.

This clonotype has just a few counts. This chain connects TRBV2 to TRBJ1-1, with 8 bases identical to TRBD1. The CDR3 contains 12 residues. The germline gives CDR1 SNHLY, CDR2 FYNNEI. V shed 6 bases and J 7 bases; nucleotides not matched to a gene: 4. The CDR3 nucleotides are TGTGCCAGCAGGGGACAGGAATATGAAGCTTTCTTT. The encoded protein is CASRGQEYEAFF.

Concerning this clonotype itself: The conserved closing phenylalanine or tryptophan is absent in this CDR3, likely reflecting a read error. It is unclear where the CDR3 begins or ends on the DNA, so no DNA is shown, and the CDR3 is as TCRdb lists it. The chain couples TRBV25-1 to TRBJ1-4; whether TRBD1, the table's D call, matches the DNA was not checked. The CDR3 length equals 10 residues, ends included. Germline CDR1 reads MGHDK; CDR2 reads SYGVNS. The CDR3 spells CASSDTQGYY.

Many counts were recorded for this clonotype. Here the CDR3 reads CASSLGGGHNSPLHF. CDR3 DNA sequence: TGTGCCAGCAGCTTAGGGGGGGGGCATAATTCACCCCTCCACTTT. The chain uses TRBV7-8 and TRBJ1-6; tentatively, D is TRBD1 (6 bases). This CDR3 is 15 amino acids long. The V end was cut by 1 base, the J end by 5 bases, with 9 bases between. Germline CDR1 SGHVS, CDR2 FQNEAQ.

As regards this clonotype: Here the CDR3 omits its conserved ending phenylalanine or tryptophan, so a read error is the likely source. V gene TRBV12-5 combines with J gene TRBJ1-1, with D tentatively TRBD1 (5 bases). The CDR3 is made up of 13 amino acids. CDR1 LGHNT and CDR2 FRNRAP come from the germline V gene. Trimming left V 3 bases short and J 3 bases short, with 8 bases between. CDR3: CASGFNRYTEAFS. Here the CDR3 DNA reads TGTGCTAGTGGTTTCAACAGGTACACTGAAGCTTTCTCT.

This sequence joins TRBV19 and TRBJ1-2; unclear D gene. The CDR3 is 10 residues long. Germline V gives CDR1 LNHDA, CDR2 SQIVND (reference sequence). CDR3 loop: CALENYGYTF. The CDR3 DNA reads TGTGCTCTCGAAAACTATGGCTACACCTTC.

The sample holds many counts of this clonotype. This chain uses TRBV12-5 with TRBJ1-3, with D uncertain. Between the trimmed V and J ends, which lost 4 bases and 2 bases, there was a span of 3 bases. The CDR3 length is 12 residues. Germline V CDR1 and CDR2: LGHNT, FRNRAP. DNA of the CDR3: TGTGCTAGTGGTTCCCCTGGAAACACCATATATTTT. Translating it yields CASGSPGNTIYF.

The chain uses TRBV10-3 and TRBJ1-1; TRBD1 aligns across 9 bases. The ends lost 10 bases at V and 3 bases at J; junction bases unmatched: 18. This CDR3 comprises 17 residues. Germline CDR1 reads ENHRY; CDR2 reads SYGVKD. Here the CDR3 DNA reads TGTGCCAGCAGGGTCTACGGGACAGGGTCTTACGACACTGAAGCTTTCTTT. It yields the protein CASRVYGTGSYDTEAFF.

Ten or more counts support this clonotype. The chain is built from TRBV7-2 and TRBJ2-5; possible D gene TRBD2, 7 bases. The CDR3 covers 16 residues. Germline V gives CDR1 SGHTA, CDR2 FQGNSA. The V end lost 2 bases, the J end lost 0 bases, and 13 bases lay between the germline ends. CDR3 in amino acids: CASSLKRGAYQETQYF. Written as DNA, the CDR3 is TGTGCCAGCAGCTTAAAACGGGGGGCTTACCAAGAGACCCAGTACTTC.

The V and J genes are TRBV15 and TRBJ2-7; TRBD2 agrees at 10 bases. The CDR3 is made up of 17 amino acids. Germline V gene data show CDR1 as LNHNV and CDR2 as YYDKDF (reference sequence). Unmatched junction bases numbered 11, after V lost 3 bases and J lost 3 bases. CDR3 sequence (DNA): TGTGCCACCAGCAGCTCGGGACTAGCGATGGTGTACTACGAGCAGTACTTC. The encoded protein is CATSSSGLAMVYYEQYF. Full variable domain (remainder filled in from reference TRBV15 and TRBJ2-7): DAMVIQNPRYQVTQFGKPVTLSCSQTLNHNVMYWYQQKSSQAPKLLFHYYDKDFNNEADTPDNFQSRRPNTSFCFLDIRSPGLGDTAMYLCATSSSGLAMVYYEQYFGPGTRLTVT.

The V and J genes are TRBV6-5 and TRBJ2-7; TRBD1 might be the D (6 bases). The V gene lost 6 bases and the J gene lost 5 bases, with 17 bases spanning the gap. Germline V CDR1 and CDR2: MNHEY, SVGAGI. The CDR3 contains 14 residues. CDR3: CASRSRGDENEQYF. The CDR3 DNA follows: TGTGCCAGCAGGAGCAGGGGAGACGAGAACGAGCAGTACTTC.

This clonotype was seen ten or more times. The chain uses TRBV7-9 and TRBJ1-1, with a tentative D call TRBD1 (5 bases). The CDR3 is made up of 15 amino acids. CDR1 is SEHNR, CDR2 FQNEAQ, per germline (reference sequence). Deletions cut 6 bases from V and 2 bases from J, with 16 bases between. As DNA, the CDR3 is TGTGCCAGCAGGACCGGGGCCGCGGACAACACTGAAGCTTTCTTT. Its translation: CASRTGAADNTEAFF. The whole variable domain, filled in from reference TRBV7-9 and TRBJ1-1, reads DTGVSQNPRHKITKRGQNVTFRCDPISEHNRLYWYRQTLGQGPEFLTYFQNEAQLEKSRLLSDRFSAERPKGSFSTLEIQRTEQGDSAMYLCASRTGAADNTEAFFGQGTRLTVV.

In its sample, this clonotype was seen many times. This chain joins TRBV7-9 and TRBJ2-7; D gene uncertain. Germline V gene sequence: CDR1 SEHNR, CDR2 FQNEAQ (reference sequence). Trimming took off 5 bases at V and 3 bases at J, with 23 bases between the two ends. The CDR3 runs to 17 residues. CDR3 protein: CASSPQFDRVMNYEQYF. The CDR3 DNA reads TGTGCCAGCAGCCCCCAGTTCGACCGGGTGATGAACTACGAGCAGTACTTC.

Concerning this clonotype: A much larger clone lies one base from this, so it may be a read error. Because the CDR3 is missing its conserved closing phenylalanine or tryptophan, this is likely a read error. V usage is TRBV7-2 and J usage is TRBJ2-7; the D gene is possibly TRBD2 (7 bases). This CDR3 spans 13 amino acids. V lost 7 bases and J lost 3, with 13 bases in between. Germline V gene lookup returns CDR1 SGHTA and CDR2 FQGNSA. The CDR3 nucleotides are TGTGCCAGCATCAAGGGGGGGGGCTACGAGCAGTACCTC. Its protein is CASIKGGGYEQYL.

This clonotype was seen a handful of times. V and J are TRBV12-3 or TRBV12-4 and TRBJ1-5; 7 nucleotides line up with TRBD1. There are 16 residues in the CDR3. The V segment lost 4 bases and the J segment 2 bases; nucleotides outside the gene matches: 8. The CDR3 here is CASSYADRAGNQPQHF. Written as DNA, the CDR3 is TGTGCCAGCAGTTACGCCGACAGGGCGGGCAATCAGCCCCAGCATTTT.

In the case of this clonotype: A read error may explain this, as a much larger clone is one base away. The chain has TRBV5-1 and TRBJ1-1; 7 bases line up with TRBD1. The CDR3 spans 14 residues. The germline CDR1 and CDR2 sequences are SGHRS and YFSETQ. The DNA for the CDR3 is TGCGCCAGCAGCTTGTCTACAGGGGTCACTGGAGCTTTCTTT. Protein sequence: CASSLSTGVTGAFF.

Many counts were recorded for this clonotype. This chain uses TRBV19 with TRBJ1-5, with unresolved D. The germline gives CDR1 LNHDA, CDR2 SQIVND (reference sequence). Trimming shortened V by 3 bases and J by 5 bases, and 17 bases separated the two germline ends. This CDR3 has 16 amino acids. The CDR3 region is CASSISFGGAHQPQHF. For the CDR3, the DNA is TGTGCCAGTAGTATTTCGTTCGGTGGCGCTCATCAGCCCCAGCATTTT.